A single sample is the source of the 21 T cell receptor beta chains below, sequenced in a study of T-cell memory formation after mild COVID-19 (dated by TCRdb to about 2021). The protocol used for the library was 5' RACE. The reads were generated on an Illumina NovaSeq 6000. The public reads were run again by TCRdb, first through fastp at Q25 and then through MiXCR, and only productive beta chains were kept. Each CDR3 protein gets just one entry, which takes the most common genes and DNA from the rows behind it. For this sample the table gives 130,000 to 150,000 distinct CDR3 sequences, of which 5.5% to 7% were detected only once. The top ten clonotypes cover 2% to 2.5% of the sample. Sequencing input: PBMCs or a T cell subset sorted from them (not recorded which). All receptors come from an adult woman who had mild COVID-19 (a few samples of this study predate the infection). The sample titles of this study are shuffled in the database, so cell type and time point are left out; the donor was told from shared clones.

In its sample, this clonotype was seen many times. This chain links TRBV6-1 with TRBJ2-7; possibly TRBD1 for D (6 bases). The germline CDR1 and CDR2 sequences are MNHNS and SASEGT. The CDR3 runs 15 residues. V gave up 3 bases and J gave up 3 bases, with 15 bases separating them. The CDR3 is CASSEPTGIDYEQYF. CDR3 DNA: TGTGCCAGCAGTGAGCCAACAGGGATCGACTACGAGCAGTACTTC.

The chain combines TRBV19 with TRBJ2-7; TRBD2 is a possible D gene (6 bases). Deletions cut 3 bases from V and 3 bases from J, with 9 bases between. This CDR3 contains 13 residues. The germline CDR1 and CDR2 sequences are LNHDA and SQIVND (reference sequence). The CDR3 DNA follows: TGTGCCAGTAGTATCAACGGGGGCTACGAGCAGTACTTC. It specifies CASSINGGYEQYF.

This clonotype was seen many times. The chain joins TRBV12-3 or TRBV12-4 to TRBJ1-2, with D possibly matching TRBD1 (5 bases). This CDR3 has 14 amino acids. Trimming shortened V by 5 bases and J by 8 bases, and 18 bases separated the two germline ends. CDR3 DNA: TGTGCCAGCAGTCCCTGGGACTACCTGGGAGGCTACACCTTC. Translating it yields CASSPWDYLGGYTF.

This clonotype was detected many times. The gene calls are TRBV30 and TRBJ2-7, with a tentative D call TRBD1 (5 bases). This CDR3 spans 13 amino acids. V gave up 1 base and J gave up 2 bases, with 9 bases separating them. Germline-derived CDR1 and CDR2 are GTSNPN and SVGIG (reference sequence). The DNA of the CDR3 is TGTGCCTGGAGTGCCCGACAGCCCTACGAGCAGTACTTC. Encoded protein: CAWSARQPYEQYF.

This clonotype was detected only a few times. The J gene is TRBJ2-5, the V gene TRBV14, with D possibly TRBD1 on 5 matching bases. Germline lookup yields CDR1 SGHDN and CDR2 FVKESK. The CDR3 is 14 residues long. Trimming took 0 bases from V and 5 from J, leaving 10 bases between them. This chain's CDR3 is CASSQELRAETQYF. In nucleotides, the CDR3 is TGTGCCAGCAGCCAAGAGCTCAGGGCTGAGACCCAGTACTTC.

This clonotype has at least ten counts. CDR3 in amino acids: CASSLDRAAGANVLTF. In nucleotides, the CDR3 is TGTGCCAGCAGCTTGGACAGGGCGGCTGGGGCCAACGTCCTGACTTTC. The chain joins TRBV5-8 to TRBJ2-6; D perhaps matches TRBD1 (6 bases). The CDR3 totals 16 residues. V was trimmed by 0 bases and J by 2 bases, leaving 9 bases between them. Germline V lookup: CDR1 SGHTS, CDR2 YDEGEE. Full variable domain (outside the CDR3, taken from reference TRBV5-8 and TRBJ2-6): EAGVTQSPTHLIKTRGQQATLRCSPISGHTSVYWYQQALGLGLQFLLWYDEGEERNRGNFPPRFSGRQFPNYSSELNVNALELEDSALYLCASSLDRAAGANVLTFGAGSRLTVL.

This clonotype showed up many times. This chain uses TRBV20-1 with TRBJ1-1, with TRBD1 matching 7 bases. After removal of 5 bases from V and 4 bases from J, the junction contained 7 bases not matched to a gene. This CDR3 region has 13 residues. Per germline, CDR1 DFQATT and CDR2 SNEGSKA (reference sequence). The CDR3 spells CSARRQGRTEAFF. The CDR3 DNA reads TGCAGTGCTCGTCGACAGGGTCGCACTGAAGCTTTCTTT.

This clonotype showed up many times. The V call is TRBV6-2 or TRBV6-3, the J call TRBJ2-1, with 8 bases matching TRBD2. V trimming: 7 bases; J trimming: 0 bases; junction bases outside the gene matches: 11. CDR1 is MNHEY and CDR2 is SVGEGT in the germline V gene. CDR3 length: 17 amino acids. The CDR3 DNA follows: TGTGCCAGCACACCCGGGGTAGCGGGGAGCTCCTACAATGAGCAGTTCTTC. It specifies CASTPGVAGSSYNEQFF.

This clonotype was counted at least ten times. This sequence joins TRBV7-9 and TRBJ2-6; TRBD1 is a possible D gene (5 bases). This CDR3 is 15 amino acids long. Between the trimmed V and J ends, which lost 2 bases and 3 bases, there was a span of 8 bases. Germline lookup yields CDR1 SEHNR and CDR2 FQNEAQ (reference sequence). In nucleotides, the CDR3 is TGTGCCAGCAGCTTAAAGGGGCGTGGGGCCAACGTCCTGACTTTC. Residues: CASSLKGRGANVLTF.

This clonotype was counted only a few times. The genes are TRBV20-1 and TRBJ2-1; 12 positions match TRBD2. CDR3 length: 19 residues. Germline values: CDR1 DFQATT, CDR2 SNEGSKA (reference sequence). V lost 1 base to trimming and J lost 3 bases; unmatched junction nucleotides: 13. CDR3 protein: CSARANRLAGDWSYNEQFF. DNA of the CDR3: TGCAGTGCTAGAGCGAATCGACTAGCGGGGGATTGGAGCTACAATGAGCAGTTCTTC.

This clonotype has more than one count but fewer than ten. CDR3: CASSGWDFGREQFF. DNA for the CDR3: TGTGCCAGCAGCGGATGGGACTTCGGGAGAGAGCAGTTCTTC. This chain uses TRBV7-2 with TRBJ2-1; a possible D gene is TRBD2 (6 bases). Germline CDR1 reads SGHTA; CDR2 reads FQGNSA. The CDR3 has 14 amino acids. V lost 5 bases, J lost 10 bases, and 18 bases lay in between. The full variable domain, in which reference TRBV7-2 and TRBJ2-1 provide the parts outside the CDR3, is GAGVSQSPSNKVTEKGKDVELRCDPISGHTALYWYRQSLGQGLEFLIYFQGNSAPDKSGLPSDRFSAERTGGSVSTLTIQRTQQEDSAVYLCASSGWDFGREQFFGPGTRLTVL.

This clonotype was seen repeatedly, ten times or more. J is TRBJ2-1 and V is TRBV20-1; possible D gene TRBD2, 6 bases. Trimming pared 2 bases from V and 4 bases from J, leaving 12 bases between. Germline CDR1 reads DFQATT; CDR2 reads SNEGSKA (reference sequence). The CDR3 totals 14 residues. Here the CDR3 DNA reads TGCAGTGCTAGACCTGGGGGGATATACAATGAGCAGTTCTTC. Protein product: CSARPGGIYNEQFF.

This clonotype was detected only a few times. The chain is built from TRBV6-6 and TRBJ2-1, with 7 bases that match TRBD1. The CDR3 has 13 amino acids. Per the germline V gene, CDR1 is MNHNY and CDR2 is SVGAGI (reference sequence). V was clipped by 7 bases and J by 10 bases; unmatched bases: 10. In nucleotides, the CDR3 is TGTGCCAGCAAGGATCAGGGGGTTGGGGAGCAGTTCTTC. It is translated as CASKDQGVGEQFF.

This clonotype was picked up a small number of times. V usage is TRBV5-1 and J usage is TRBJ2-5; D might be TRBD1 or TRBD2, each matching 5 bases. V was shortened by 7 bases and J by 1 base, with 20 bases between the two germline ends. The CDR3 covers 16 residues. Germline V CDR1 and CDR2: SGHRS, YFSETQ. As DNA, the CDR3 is TGCGCCAGCCGAAGGACTGGGCAGGGTTTCCAAGAGACCCAGTACTTC. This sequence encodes CASRRTGQGFQETQYF. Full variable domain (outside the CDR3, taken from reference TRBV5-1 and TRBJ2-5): KAGVTQTPRYLIKTRGQQVTLSCSPISGHRSVSWYQQTPGQGLQFLFEYFSETQRNKGNFPGRFSGRQFSNSRSEMNVSTLELGDSALYLCASRRTGQGFQETQYFGPGTRLLVL.

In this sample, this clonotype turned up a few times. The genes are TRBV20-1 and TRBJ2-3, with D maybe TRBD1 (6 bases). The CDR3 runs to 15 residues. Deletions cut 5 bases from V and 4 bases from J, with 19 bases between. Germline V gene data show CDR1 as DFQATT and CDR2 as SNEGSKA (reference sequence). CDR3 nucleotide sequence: TGCAGTGCTTCTACAACAGGGTCCCTATCAGATACGCAGTATTTT. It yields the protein CSASTTGSLSDTQYF.

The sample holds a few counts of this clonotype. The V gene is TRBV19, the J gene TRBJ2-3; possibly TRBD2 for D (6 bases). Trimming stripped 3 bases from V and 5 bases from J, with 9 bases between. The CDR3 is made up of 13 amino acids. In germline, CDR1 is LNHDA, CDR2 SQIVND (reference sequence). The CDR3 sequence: CASSIRERDTQYF. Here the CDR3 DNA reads TGTGCCAGTAGTATCCGGGAGAGAGATACGCAGTATTTT.

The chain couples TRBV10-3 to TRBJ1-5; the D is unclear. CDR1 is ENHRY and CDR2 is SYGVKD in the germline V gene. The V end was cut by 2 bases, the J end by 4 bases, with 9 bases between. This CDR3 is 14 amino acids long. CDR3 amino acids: CAISEVAGNQPQHF. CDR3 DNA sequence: TGTGCCATCAGTGAGGTGGCGGGGAATCAGCCCCAGCATTTT.

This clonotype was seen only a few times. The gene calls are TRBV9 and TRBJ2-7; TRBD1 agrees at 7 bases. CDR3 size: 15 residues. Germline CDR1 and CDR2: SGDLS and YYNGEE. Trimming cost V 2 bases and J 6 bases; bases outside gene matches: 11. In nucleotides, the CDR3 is TGTGCCAGCAGCGTCGGGACAGTAGCAGGGACCGAGCAGTACTTC. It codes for CASSVGTVAGTEQYF.

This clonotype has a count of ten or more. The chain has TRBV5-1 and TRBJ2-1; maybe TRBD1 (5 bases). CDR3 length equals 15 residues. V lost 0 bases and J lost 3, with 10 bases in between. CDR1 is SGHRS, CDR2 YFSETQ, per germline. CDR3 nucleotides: TGCGCCAGCAGCTTGGGTCCTACAGGCTACAATGAGCAGTTCTTC. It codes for CASSLGPTGYNEQFF.

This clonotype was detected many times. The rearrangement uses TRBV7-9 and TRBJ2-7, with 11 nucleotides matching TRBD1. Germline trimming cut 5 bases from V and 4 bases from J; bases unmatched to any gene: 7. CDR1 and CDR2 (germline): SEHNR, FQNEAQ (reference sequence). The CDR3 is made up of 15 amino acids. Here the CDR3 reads CASSPGTGGSYEQYF. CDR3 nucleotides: TGTGCCAGCAGCCCCGGGACAGGGGGATCGTACGAGCAGTACTTC.

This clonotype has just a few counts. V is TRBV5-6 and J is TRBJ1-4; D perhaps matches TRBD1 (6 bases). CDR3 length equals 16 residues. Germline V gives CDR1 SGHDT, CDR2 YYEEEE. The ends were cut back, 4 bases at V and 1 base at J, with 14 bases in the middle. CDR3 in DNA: TGTGCCAGCAGCCTCGGGACAAAGAGAACTAATGAAAAACTGTTTTTT. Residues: CASSLGTKRTNEKLFF.